Given below is one T cell receptor (beta chain) in context. This record comes from a study of T cell changes during pregnancy in multiple sclerosis. The CDR3 length is 13 residues. V gave up 6 bases and J gave up 6 bases, with 15 bases separating them. Per the germline V gene, CDR1 is SGHNT and CDR2 is YYREEE (reference sequence). The protocol was immunoSEQ multiplex PCR, while the TCRdb copy is restricted to in-frame clones and leaves out a portion. This table holds tens of thousands of clones, 90% found once. The chain joins TRBV5-4 to TRBJ1-1; perhaps TRBD1 as D (5 bases). This TCR derives from a female donor in good health, enrolled as a control in a pregnancy study. The material was peripheral blood, obtained in the first trimester of pregnancy. The CDR3 protein is CASTIGGEAEAFF. CDR3 in DNA: TGTGCCAGCACTATTGGGGGGGAGGCTGAAGCTTTCTTT. Full variable domain (outside the CDR3, taken from reference TRBV5-4 and TRBJ1-1): ETGVTQSPTHLIKTRGQQVTLRCSSQSGHNTVSWYQQALGQGPQFIFQYYREEENGRGNFPPRFSGLQFPNYSSELNVNALELDDSALYLCASTIGGEAEAFFGQGTRLTVV.